This passage covers 28 T cell receptor beta chains from one sample sequenced in a study of chemoradiotherapy in HPV16-positive cancers. TCRdb's table, derived via immunoSEQ multiplex PCR, lists solely in-frame clones and lacks some. The sample includes about 7,000 clones, about 79% of them seen just once. This sample was gathered from a patient who underwent chemoradiotherapy. These receptors came from a human donor with HPV-associated anogenital cancer.

The gene calls are TRBV27 and TRBJ2-7; possibly TRBD2 for D (6 bases). The CDR3 loop spans 15 amino acids. Trimming took 6 bases from V and 4 from J, leaving 19 bases between them. Germline V lookup: CDR1 MNHEY, CDR2 SMNVEV (reference sequence). CDR3 coding DNA: TGTGCCAGCAGCCTCGCGGCGAGCGGGCCTTACGAGCAGTACTTC. Amino acids: CASSLAASGPYEQYF.

The chain employs TRBV6-6 and TRBJ2-7, with 9 bases identical to TRBD1. The CDR3 contains 14 residues. Per the germline V gene, CDR1 is MNHNY and CDR2 is SVGAGI (reference sequence). V gave up 4 bases and J gave up 5 bases; unmatched junction bases: 6. The CDR3 DNA is TGTGCCAGCAGTTTCCGACGGACAGGGGACGAGCAGTACTTC. This codes for CASSFRRTGDEQYF.

The V call is TRBV19, the J call TRBJ1-5; D is unclear. V was trimmed by 3 bases and J by 2 bases, leaving 11 bases between them. The length of the CDR3 is 15 residues. CDR1 is LNHDA, CDR2 SQIVND, per germline (reference sequence). The chain's CDR3 is CASSIPQLRNQPQHF. The CDR3 nucleotides are TGTGCCAGTAGTATCCCCCAGTTACGCAATCAGCCCCAGCATTTT.

J is TRBJ1-6 and V is TRBV10-2, with a weak D call TRBD1 (6 bases). This CDR3 is built from 15 residues. V was cut by 6 bases and J by 0 bases, with 9 bases left in between. From germline, CDR1 is WSHSY and CDR2 SAAADI. CDR3 nucleotide sequence: TGCGCCAGCAGGGACAGCGGCTCCTATAATTCACCCCTCCACTTT. This encodes CASRDSGSYNSPLHF.

CDR3 bases: TGTGCCAGCAGTTTCGAAGGCCGGTATTCACCCCTCCACTTT. It yields the protein CASSFEGRYSPLHF. V and J are TRBV28 and TRBJ1-6; D is unclear. Germline V gene sequence: CDR1 MDHEN, CDR2 SYDVKM. The CDR3 sequence is 14 residues long. V lost 3 bases, J lost 8 bases, and 11 bases lay in between. The whole variable domain, remainder taken from reference TRBV28 and TRBJ1-6, is DVKVTQSSRYLVKRTGEKVFLECVQDMDHENMFWYRQDPGLGLRLIYFSYDVKMKEKGDIPEGYSVSREKKERFSLILESASTNQTSMYLCASSFEGRYSPLHFGNGTRLTVT.

The chain carries TRBV15 and TRBJ1-3; 8 bases fit TRBD1. This CDR3 has 14 amino acids. The ends lost 8 bases at V and 2 bases at J; junction bases unmatched: 5. Germline-derived CDR1 and CDR2 are LNHNV and YYDKDF (reference sequence). CDR3 DNA sequence: TGTGCCACCGGACAGGGAAGGACTGGAAACACCATATATTTT. It yields the protein CATGQGRTGNTIYF.

The rearrangement uses TRBV28 and TRBJ1-4, with D tentatively TRBD1 (6 bases). Germline loops: CDR1 MDHEN, CDR2 SYDVKM. Trimming removed 4 bases from V and 8 bases from J, with 14 bases in between. The CDR3 extends over 14 amino acids. The chain's CDR3 is CASSSGGASEKLFF. In nucleotides, the CDR3 is TGTGCCAGCAGTTCGGGGGGGGCCAGCGAAAAACTGTTTTTT.

J is TRBJ1-2 and V is TRBV13, with D perhaps matching TRBD1 (6 bases). The germline V gene encodes CDR1 PRHDT and CDR2 FYEKMQ (reference sequence). CDR3 size: 14 residues. Between the trimmed V and J ends, which lost 3 bases and 5 bases, there was a span of 13 bases. The CDR3 spells CASSLQGFSYGYTF. In DNA form, the CDR3 reads TGTGCCAGCAGCTTGCAGGGGTTCTCGTATGGCTACACCTTC. Drawing the rest from reference TRBV13 and TRBJ1-2, the complete variable domain is AAGVIQSPRHLIKEKRETATLKCYPIPRHDTVYWYQQGPGQDPQFLISFYEKMQSDKGSIPDRFSAQQFSDYHSELNMSSLELGDSALYFCASSLQGFSYGYTFGSGTRLTVV.

This clone was detected a few times. The chain links TRBV27 to TRBJ1-2; unclear D gene. Trimming stripped 2 bases from V and 4 bases from J, with 11 bases between. The CDR3 totals 14 residues. Per the germline V gene, CDR1 is MNHEY and CDR2 is SMNVEV (reference sequence). CDR3 sequence: CASSLKGEGYGYTF. As DNA, the CDR3 is TGTGCCAGCAGTTTAAAGGGAGAGGGCTATGGCTACACCTTC.

The J gene is TRBJ1-2, the V gene TRBV19; D might be TRBD1 (5 bases). The CDR3 is 12 amino acids. The germline V gene encodes CDR1 LNHDA and CDR2 SQIVND (reference sequence). V lost 6 bases to trimming and J lost 8 bases, with 13 bases between them. CDR3 loop: CASSSQGRGYTF. In DNA, the CDR3 is TGTGCCAGTAGCAGCCAGGGTCGGGGCTACACCTTC.

V and J are TRBV9 and TRBJ2-1, with TRBD1 as a possible D gene (6 bases). Trimming pared 0 bases from V and 4 bases from J, leaving 11 bases between. Germline lookup yields CDR1 SGDLS and CDR2 YYNGEE. The CDR3 has 15 residues. This CDR3 reads CASSVATTGYNEQFF. In DNA, the CDR3 is TGTGCCAGCAGCGTAGCTACGACAGGATACAATGAGCAGTTCTTC.

This clone showed up just once. The chain carries TRBV23-1 and TRBJ2-7, with D unresolved. TRBV23-1 is reported as an ORF; its role is uncertain. The CDR3 contains 13 residues. With 0 bases removed from V and 6 bases from J, the gap between germline ends came to 9 bases. CDR3 nucleotide sequence: TGCGCCAGCAGTCAATCGGCAGGCCTCGAGCAGTACTTC. It is translated as CASSQSAGLEQYF.

V and J are TRBV6-5 and TRBJ1-2, with TRBD1 as a possible D gene (6 bases). The CDR3 has 15 residues. The ends were cut back, 0 bases at V and 8 bases at J, with 16 bases in the middle. Germline V gene lookup returns CDR1 MNHEY and CDR2 SVGAGI. DNA of the CDR3: TGTGCCAGCAGTTACTCCCTCAGGGGAGGTGGCGGCTACACCTTC. Amino acids: CASSYSLRGGGGYTF.

The CDR3 region is CASSLSGTYEQYF. Written as DNA, the CDR3 is TGTGCCAGCAGCCTTAGCGGAACCTACGAGCAGTACTTC. V and J are TRBV9 and TRBJ2-7, with D perhaps TRBD2 (6 bases). In germline, CDR1 is SGDLS, CDR2 YYNGEE. With 4 bases removed from V and 2 bases from J, the gap between germline ends came to 10 bases. This CDR3 contains 13 residues.

The chain recombines TRBV28 with TRBJ2-5, with D hard to call. The DNA matches TRBJ2-7 better at its end, which makes the J call doubtful. The germline CDR1 and CDR2 sequences are MDHEN and SYDVKM. The CDR3 is 11 residues long. Here the CDR3 reads CASRMYYEQYF. The CDR3, as DNA: TGTGCCAGCAGAATGTACTACGAGCAGTACTTC.

This clone was detected only a few times. The V and J genes are TRBV2 and TRBJ1-6; TRBD1 matches at 8 bases. Germline CDR1 reads SNHLY; CDR2 reads FYNNEI. CDR3 length: 13 residues. V shed 10 bases and J 7 bases; nucleotides not matched to a gene: 6. DNA for the CDR3: TGTGCCACCTACCGGGACAGGAATTCACCCCTCCACTTT. Amino acids: CATYRDRNSPLHF.

This clone was seen just once. The chain combines TRBV4-2 with TRBJ1-2; no firm D call. The CDR3 sequence is 17 residues long. Trimming removed 0 bases at V and 8 bases at J, with 22 bases between. Germline loops: CDR1 LGHNA, CDR2 YNFKEQ. The CDR3 is CASSQDYDTGILNGYTF. The CDR3 DNA is TGTGCCAGCAGCCAAGATTACGACACTGGGATTCTAAACGGCTACACCTTC.

The chain carries TRBV5-4 and TRBJ2-3; D may be TRBD2 (6 bases). Germline V gene lookup returns CDR1 SGHNT and CDR2 YYREEE (reference sequence). V lost 2 bases and J lost 10, with 17 bases in between. The length of the CDR3 is 14 residues. CDR3 protein: CASSFRTGTGAQYF. As DNA, the CDR3 is TGTGCCAGCAGCTTCCGAACCGGGACGGGAGCGCAGTATTTT.

This clone was counted a single time. CDR3 nucleotides: TGTGCCACCAGCAGAGGACGGGGGACAGGGGAGACCTACACCTTC. This sequence encodes CATSRGRGTGETYTF. V is TRBV15 and J is TRBJ1-2; TRBD1 matches at 10 bases. V gave up 1 base and J gave up 10 bases; unmatched junction bases: 9. This CDR3 contains 15 residues. Germline V gives CDR1 LNHNV, CDR2 YYDKDF (reference sequence).

This rearrangement joins TRBV7-9 to TRBJ2-7; D not resolved. Germline CDR1 and CDR2: SEHNR and FQNEAQ (reference sequence). The CDR3 length is 12 residues. Trimming removed 4 bases at V and 4 bases at J, with 8 bases between. The CDR3 region has the DNA TGTGCCAGCAGCTCACATCCATACGAGCAGTACTTC. This gives the protein CASSSHPYEQYF.

This chain connects TRBV4-3 to TRBJ1-5; D not resolved. The germline gives CDR1 LGHNA, CDR2 YSLEER. Trimming removed 0 bases from V and 0 bases from J, with 6 bases in between. The CDR3 spans 15 residues. The CDR3 region is CASSQDHFSNQPQHF. The CDR3, as DNA: TGCGCCAGCAGCCAAGACCACTTTAGCAATCAGCCCCAGCATTTT.

The chain has TRBV7-9 and TRBJ2-6; no reliable D call. The V gene lost 1 base and the J gene lost 2 bases, with 15 bases spanning the gap. The germline V gene encodes CDR1 SEHNR and CDR2 FQNEAQ (reference sequence). The CDR3 length is 18 residues. CDR3 nucleotides: TGTGCCAGCAGCTTAGGGGGATCCCTAATAGCTGGGGCCAACGTCCTGACTTTC. Amino acids: CASSLGGSLIAGANVLTF.

The chain joins TRBV7-9 to TRBJ2-7; TRBD2 might be the D (6 bases). V lost 3 bases and J 2 bases, leaving 11 bases between the germline ends. Germline V gene data show CDR1 as SEHNR and CDR2 as FQNEAQ (reference sequence). The CDR3 length is 14 residues. The chain's CDR3 is CASSLAGRPYEQYF. The CDR3, as DNA: TGTGCCAGCAGCTTGGCGGGACGTCCCTACGAGCAGTACTTC.

This chain links TRBV5-1 with TRBJ1-2; possible D gene TRBD1, 5 bases. The CDR3 extends over 15 amino acids. Trimming stripped 0 bases from V and 3 bases from J, with 12 bases between. Germline CDR1 and CDR2: SGHRS and YFSETQ. The CDR3 nucleotides read TGCGCCAGCAGCTTGGCCGGGGCCCTAGACTATGGCTACACCTTC. Its translation is CASSLAGALDYGYTF.

This chain uses TRBV15 with TRBJ2-6; no clear D gene. Trimming pared 3 bases from V and 1 base from J, leaving 7 bases between. The CDR3 extends over 15 amino acids. Per germline, CDR1 LNHNV and CDR2 YYDKDF (reference sequence). For the CDR3, the DNA is TGTGCCACCAGCAGTCACGAATCTGGGGCCAACGTCCTGACTTTC. It specifies CATSSHESGANVLTF.

The V and J genes are TRBV29-1 and TRBJ1-1; D gene uncertain. V lost 6 bases to trimming and J lost 4 bases, with 18 bases between them. The CDR3 length is 14 residues. From germline, CDR1 is SQVTM and CDR2 ANQGSEA. The CDR3 nucleotides are TGCAGCGTCCAAAGCGGTAGGGCAGGCACTGAAGCTTTCTTT. It specifies CSVQSGRAGTEAFF.

The chain joins TRBV9 to TRBJ1-2; 12 bases agree with TRBD1. J was trimmed by 3 bases and V by 2 bases; bases with no gene match: 8. Per germline, CDR1 SGDLS and CDR2 YYNGEE. The length of the CDR3 is 17 residues. Here the CDR3 DNA reads TGTGCCAGCAGCGTCGGGACAGGGGGCGTCAGTCACTATGGCTACACCTTC. Its translation: CASSVGTGGVSHYGYTF.

The chain is built from TRBV9 and TRBJ2-7; D may be TRBD1 (6 bases). Germline CDR1 SGDLS, CDR2 YYNGEE. This CDR3 contains 14 residues. Trimming pared 3 bases from V and 4 bases from J, leaving 14 bases between. CDR3 loop: CASSEGDIMYEQYF. The CDR3, as DNA: TGTGCCAGCAGCGAGGGGGACATCATGTACGAGCAGTACTTC.